Listed below are T cell receptor beta chains from one sample, sequenced in a study of blood T cell repertoires in COVID-19. Method: immunoSEQ multiplex PCR; TCRdb's copy keeps in-frame clones and lacks some. The profile shows fewer than 250,000 clones, approximately 88% of them singletons. The sample comprised PBMCs or T cells enriched from blood (not recorded which). These receptors originate from a woman in her 30s who had recovered from COVID-19. Each CDR3 is given with its conserved first and last residue. D genes are given only for firm matches. Clone size is stated in some rows and not others, as once, few, many or a class when expanded.

abundance: .
v_gene: TRBV11-2
len: 16
d_gene: TRBD2
j_gene: TRBJ2-1
CDR3aa: CASSRGGGTRGREQFF
CDR3nt: TGTGCCAGCAGCCGGGGGGGTGGGACCCGCGGTCGTGAGCAGTTCTTC

abundance: .
v_gene: TRBV3-1/TRBV3-2
len: 13
d_gene: .
j_gene: TRBJ1-4
CDR3aa: CASSQGREAKLFF
CDR3nt: TGTGCCAGCAGCCAGGGGAGGGAAGCAAAACTGTTTTTT

abundance: .
v_gene: TRBV29-1
len: 18
d_gene: .
j_gene: TRBJ1-3
CDR3aa: CSVVGQGYPESSGNTIYF
CDR3nt: TGCAGCGTTGTGGGGCAGGGCTACCCCGAAAGCTCTGGAAACACCATATATTTT

abundance: once
v_gene: TRBV28
len: 16
d_gene: .
j_gene: TRBJ2-7
CDR3aa: CASSLSTKGLSYEQYF
CDR3nt: TGTGCCAGCAGTTTATCCACTAAGGGGCTCTCCTACGAGCAGTACTTC

abundance: .
v_gene: TRBV27
len: 15
d_gene: .
j_gene: TRBJ2-5
CDR3aa: CASSPLGRVVETQYF
CDR3nt: TGTGCCAGCAGTCCATTGGGCAGGGTGGTTGAGACCCAGTACTTC

abundance: once
v_gene: TRBV28
len: 12
d_gene: TRBD1
j_gene: TRBJ1-1
CDR3aa: CASSSVRGRAFF
CDR3nt: TGTGCCAGCAGTTCTGTCAGGGGGAGAGCTTTCTTT

abundance: .
v_gene: TRBV3-1/TRBV3-2
len: 15
d_gene: TRBD1
j_gene: TRBJ2-2
CDR3aa: CASSGTGHNTGELFF
CDR3nt: TGTGCCAGCAGCGGGACAGGGCATAACACCGGGGAGCTGTTTTTT

abundance: .
v_gene: TRBV18
len: 15
d_gene: .
j_gene: TRBJ1-5
CDR3aa: CASSHLQDSNQPQHF
CDR3nt: TGTGCCAGCTCACACTTGCAAGATAGCAATCAGCCCCAGCATTTT

abundance: few
v_gene: TRBV5-1
len: 15
d_gene: TRBD1
j_gene: TRBJ1-5
CDR3aa: CASSSSGQGGQPQHF
CDR3nt: TGCGCCAGCAGCTCGTCCGGACAGGGTGGTCAGCCCCAGCATTTT

abundance: once
v_gene: TRBV5-1
len: 20
d_gene: TRBD2
j_gene: TRBJ2-3
CDR3aa: CASSSQPISGAGGTTDTQYF
CDR3nt: TGCGCCAGCAGCTCCCAACCCATCTCGGGAGCGGGAGGCACCACAGATACGCAGTATTTT

abundance: .
v_gene: TRBV4-1
len: 15
d_gene: TRBD1
j_gene: TRBJ1-1
CDR3aa: CASSQGTGGATEAFF
CDR3nt: TGCGCCAGCAGCCAAGGGACAGGAGGTGCCACTGAAGCTTTCTTT

abundance: .
v_gene: TRBV19
len: 15
d_gene: TRBD1
j_gene: TRBJ1-3
CDR3aa: CASSRTGGGGNTIYF
CDR3nt: TGTGCCAGTAGTCGGACAGGGGGCGGAGGAAACACCATATATTTT

abundance: .
v_gene: TRBV28
len: 15
d_gene: TRBD1
j_gene: TRBJ1-2
CDR3aa: CASSGGTGVIYGYTF
CDR3nt: TGTGCCAGCAGTGGGGGGACAGGGGTAATCTATGGCTACACCTTC

abundance: .
v_gene: TRBV30
len: 13
d_gene: .
j_gene: TRBJ1-5
CDR3aa: CAWSGQYNQPQHF
CDR3nt: TGTGCCTGGAGTGGACAGTACAATCAGCCCCAGCATTTT

abundance: .
v_gene: TRBV10-1
len: 19
d_gene: TRBD2
j_gene: TRBJ2-1
CDR3aa: CASSESAGGGARSYNEQFF
CDR3nt: TGCGCCAGCAGTGAGTCAGCGGGGGGGGGAGCCCGCTCCTACAATGAGCAGTTCTTC

abundance: once
v_gene: TRBV18
len: 14
d_gene: .
j_gene: TRBJ1-5
CDR3aa: CASSPPTGLGNQHF
CDR3nt: TGTGCCAGCTCACCACCAACAGGGTTAGGTAACCAGCATTTT

abundance: .
v_gene: TRBV11-2
len: 12
d_gene: .
j_gene: TRBJ1-1
CDR3aa: CASSLGGLGAFF
CDR3nt: TGTGCCAGCAGCTTAGGGGGGCTGGGAGCTTTCTTT

abundance: .
v_gene: TRBV5-6
len: 15
d_gene: TRBD1
j_gene: TRBJ1-6
CDR3aa: CASSRTGGNNSPLHF
CDR3nt: TGTGCCAGCAGCAGGACAGGGGGAAATAATTCACCCCTCCACTTT

abundance: once
v_gene: TRBV5-1
len: 14
d_gene: .
j_gene: TRBJ1-5
CDR3aa: CASSLRGETGPQHF
CDR3nt: TGCGCCAGCAGCTTGAGAGGAGAGACGGGGCCCCAGCATTTT

abundance: .
v_gene: TRBV19
len: 14
d_gene: .
j_gene: TRBJ1-3
CDR3aa: CASSHLSSGNTIYF
CDR3nt: TGTGCCAGTAGTCACCTGAGCTCTGGAAACACCATATATTTT

abundance: .
v_gene: TRBV5-1
len: 17
d_gene: TRBD2
j_gene: TRBJ2-1
CDR3aa: CASSLDSGGSSYNEQFF
CDR3nt: TGCGCCAGCAGCTTGGATAGCGGGGGTAGCTCCTACAATGAGCAGTTCTTC

abundance: .
v_gene: TRBV5-1
len: 15
d_gene: TRBD1
j_gene: TRBJ1-1
CDR3aa: CASSGQGAPHTEAFF
CDR3nt: TGCGCCAGCAGCGGGCAGGGGGCTCCGCACACTGAAGCTTTCTTT

abundance: .
v_gene: TRBV7-2
len: 16
d_gene: .
j_gene: TRBJ2-1
CDR3aa: CASSSETSFPYNEQFF
CDR3nt: TGTGCCAGCAGCTCGGAGACTAGTTTCCCCTACAATGAGCAGTTCTTC

abundance: .
v_gene: TRBV15
len: 17
d_gene: TRBD2
j_gene: TRBJ2-5
CDR3aa: CATSRDSASGGYETQYF
CDR3nt: TGTGCCACCAGCAGAGATTCGGCTAGCGGGGGATATGAGACCCAGTACTTC

abundance: .
v_gene: TRBV5-1
len: 14
d_gene: TRBD1
j_gene: TRBJ2-5
CDR3aa: CASSLGQGVETQYF
CDR3nt: TGCGCCAGCAGCTTGGGACAGGGTGTGGAGACCCAGTACTTC

abundance: .
v_gene: TRBV3-1/TRBV3-2
len: 15
d_gene: TRBD2
j_gene: TRBJ2-3
CDR3aa: CASSQTGGPTDTQYF
CDR3nt: TGTGCCAGCAGCCAAACGGGAGGGCCCACAGATACGCAGTATTTT

abundance: .
v_gene: TRBV9
len: 14
d_gene: .
j_gene: TRBJ2-1
CDR3aa: CASSVSPAGHEQFF
CDR3nt: TGTGCCAGCAGCGTATCCCCGGCGGGCCATGAGCAGTTCTTC

abundance: .
v_gene: TRBV20-1
len: 15
d_gene: TRBD1
j_gene: TRBJ1-1
CDR3aa: CSAGGTGKGNTEAFF
CDR3nt: TGCAGTGCTGGTGGGACAGGGAAGGGGAACACTGAAGCTTTCTTT

abundance: .
v_gene: TRBV7-9
len: 15
d_gene: TRBD2
j_gene: TRBJ2-1
CDR3aa: CASSRGSGRVNEQFF
CDR3nt: TGTGCCAGCAGCCGTGGTAGCGGGAGGGTCAATGAGCAGTTCTTC

abundance: .
v_gene: TRBV28
len: 16
d_gene: .
j_gene: TRBJ1-5
CDR3aa: CASIWGGLGSNQPQHF
CDR3nt: TGTGCCAGCATCTGGGGGGGCCTTGGAAGCAATCAGCCCCAGCATTTT

abundance: .
v_gene: TRBV18
len: 16
d_gene: TRBD1
j_gene: TRBJ1-5
CDR3aa: CASSPYTGANNQPQHF
CDR3nt: TGTGCCAGCTCACCATATACAGGGGCGAACAATCAGCCCCAGCATTTT

abundance: .
v_gene: TRBV7-9
len: 14
d_gene: .
j_gene: TRBJ1-2
CDR3aa: CASSLPSDRHGYTF
CDR3nt: TGTGCCAGCAGCTTACCCAGCGACAGGCATGGCTACACCTTC

abundance: .
v_gene: TRBV19
len: 16
d_gene: TRBD2
j_gene: TRBJ2-5
CDR3aa: CASSTGTSGRQETQYF
CDR3nt: TGTGCCAGTAGTACCGGGACTAGCGGGCGTCAAGAGACCCAGTACTTC

abundance: .
v_gene: TRBV27
len: 12
d_gene: .
j_gene: TRBJ1-6
CDR3aa: CASSLSRGTLHF
CDR3nt: TGTGCCAGCAGTTTATCAAGGGGTACCCTCCACTTT

abundance: .
v_gene: TRBV7-8
len: 14
d_gene: TRBD1
j_gene: TRBJ2-5
CDR3aa: CASSTTRGLETQYF
CDR3nt: TGTGCCAGCAGCACCACCAGGGGGCTTGAGACCCAGTACTTC

abundance: many
v_gene: TRBV7-2
len: 16
d_gene: TRBD1
j_gene: TRBJ1-3
CDR3aa: CASSLLGQGAGNTIYF
CDR3nt: TGTGCCAGCAGCTTATTGGGACAGGGGGCTGGAAACACCATATATTTT

abundance: .
v_gene: TRBV19
len: 14
d_gene: TRBD1
j_gene: TRBJ1-2
CDR3aa: CASTPDREGYGYTF
CDR3nt: TGTGCCAGTACCCCGGACAGGGAGGGGTATGGCTACACCTTC

abundance: once
v_gene: TRBV4-1
len: 12
d_gene: .
j_gene: TRBJ1-6
CDR3aa: CASSPLGATLHF
CDR3nt: TGCGCCAGCAGCCCATTGGGGGCAACTCTCCACTTT

abundance: .
v_gene: TRBV5-4
len: 16
d_gene: TRBD2
j_gene: TRBJ2-1
CDR3aa: CASSLGASGGYNEQFF
CDR3nt: TGTGCCAGCAGCTTGGGGGCTAGCGGGGGGTACAATGAGCAGTTCTTC

abundance: .
v_gene: TRBV5-1
len: 23
d_gene: TRBD1
j_gene: TRBJ1-2
CDR3aa: CASSLDGTGGRVGFDLHRYGYTF
CDR3nt: TGCGCCAGCAGCTTGGACGGGACAGGGGGTAGAGTCGGATTTGATCTTCATAGGTATGGCTACACCTTC

abundance: .
v_gene: TRBV6-4
len: 15
d_gene: .
j_gene: TRBJ1-3
CDR3aa: CASSESPGSGNTIYF
CDR3nt: TGTGCCAGCAGTGAATCGCCCGGCTCTGGAAACACCATATATTTT

abundance: few
v_gene: TRBV19
len: 12
d_gene: .
j_gene: TRBJ1-2
CDR3aa: CASSGQNYGYTF
CDR3nt: TGTGCCAGTAGTGGACAAAACTATGGCTACACCTTC

abundance: few
v_gene: TRBV7-8
len: 15
d_gene: .
j_gene: TRBJ1-4
CDR3aa: CASSLRQATNEKLFF
CDR3nt: TGTGCCAGCAGCTTACGACAGGCCACTAATGAAAAACTGTTTTTT

abundance: .
v_gene: TRBV2
len: 15
d_gene: .
j_gene: TRBJ2-5
CDR3aa: CASSERGAPPSTQYF
CDR3nt: TGTGCCAGCAGTGAAAGAGGAGCACCTCCTTCGACCCAGTACTTC

abundance: .
v_gene: TRBV11-2
len: 13
d_gene: TRBD1
j_gene: TRBJ1-2
CDR3aa: CASSEGQGYWLAF
CDR3nt: TGTGCCAGCAGCGAAGGACAGGGTTATTGGTTGGCCTTC

abundance: .
v_gene: TRBV10-1
len: 14
d_gene: .
j_gene: TRBJ1-6
CDR3aa: CASSVDEGDSPLHF
CDR3nt: TGCGCCAGCAGTGTCGACGAGGGGGATTCACCCCTCCACTTT

abundance: once
v_gene: TRBV24-1
len: 13
d_gene: .
j_gene: TRBJ1-2
CDR3aa: CATSDEGQQGYTF
CDR3nt: TGTGCCACCAGTGATGAGGGACAACAAGGCTACACCTTC

abundance: .
v_gene: TRBV28
len: 13
d_gene: .
j_gene: TRBJ1-4
CDR3aa: CASYAERLGELFF
CDR3nt: TGTGCCAGCTACGCCGAAAGACTCGGCGAACTGTTTTTT

abundance: .
v_gene: TRBV5-1
len: 14
d_gene: TRBD1
j_gene: TRBJ1-2
CDR3aa: CASSTPDRDYGYTF
CDR3nt: TGCGCCAGCAGCACCCCGGACAGGGACTATGGCTACACCTTC

abundance: .
v_gene: TRBV10-3
len: 14
d_gene: TRBD2
j_gene: TRBJ2-7
CDR3aa: CAIGLAGESYEQYF
CDR3nt: TGTGCCATCGGACTAGCGGGGGAGTCCTACGAGCAGTACTTC

abundance: .
v_gene: TRBV19
len: 14
d_gene: .
j_gene: TRBJ1-5
CDR3aa: CASNGRLEGQPQHF
CDR3nt: TGTGCCAGTAACGGCAGACTCGAGGGACAGCCCCAGCATTTT